The 7 T cell receptor beta chains below were found in one sample sequenced in a study of cytomegalovirus exposure and HLA in healthy donors. A multiplex PCR was run with 60 Vbeta primers and 13 Jbeta primers. Profiled with immunoSEQ multiplex PCR; TCRdb holds only in-frame clones, not every one. The top ten hold roughly 4% of the sample, which has 110,000 to 150,000 clones, approximately 81% seen once. The sample was PBMCs. The receptors here all came from a woman aged 40 to 50 in good health and CMV-seropositive.

The chain uses TRBV19 and TRBJ1-5; D remains unclear. Germline CDR1 LNHDA, CDR2 SQIVND (reference sequence). Trimming shortened V by 6 bases and J by 1 base, and 16 bases separated the two germline ends. This CDR3 is built from 16 residues. The CDR3 region has the DNA TGTGCCAGTAGGGGTCCCAGTGGGCAGAGCAATCAGCCCCAGCATTTT. It encodes CASRGPSGQSNQPQHF.

The V gene is TRBV9, the J gene TRBJ1-3; no clear D. Germline V gene sequence: CDR1 SGDLS, CDR2 YYNGEE. Trimming cost V 0 bases and J 9 bases, with 19 bases left between them. The CDR3 extends over 16 amino acids. Written as DNA, the CDR3 is TGTGCCAGCAGCGTAGGGGTAGGAACAGCCCCTGTCACCATATATTTT. This translates into CASSVGVGTAPVTIYF.

CDR3 coding DNA: TGTGCCAGCAGCCAGCTAGGCCTAGCGGGAGGCAATGAGCAGTTCTTC. Translating it yields CASSQLGLAGGNEQFF. V and J are TRBV4-2 and TRBJ2-1; 11 bases agree with TRBD2. The V segment lost 3 bases and the J segment 6 bases; nucleotides outside the gene matches: 7. Germline CDR1 and CDR2: LGHNA and YNFKEQ. The CDR3 is 16 residues long.

This clone was detected only a few times. The gene calls are TRBV5-8 and TRBJ1-1; weak D call: TRBD1 (5 bases). This CDR3 has 14 residues. V lost 0 bases to trimming and J lost 5 bases, with 11 bases between them. Germline V lookup: CDR1 SGHTS, CDR2 YDEGEE. In nucleotides, the CDR3 is TGTGCCAGCAGCTTGGAGGGCGGGGGAACTGAAGCTTTCTTT. This codes for CASSLEGGGTEAFF.

The genes are TRBV6-1 and TRBJ2-5, with 10 bases identical to TRBD2. The V segment lost 1 base and the J segment 1 base; nucleotides outside the gene matches: 3. The CDR3 is 16 amino acids. Looked up from germline, CDR1 is MNHNS and CDR2 is SASEGT. The chain's CDR3 is CASSEGASGGQETQYF. The DNA of the CDR3 is TGTGCCAGCAGTGAAGGGGCTAGCGGGGGCCAAGAGACCCAGTACTTC.

The V and J genes are TRBV5-8 and TRBJ2-3, with D tentatively TRBD1 (6 bases). The CDR3 covers 15 residues. Germline CDR1 SGHTS, CDR2 YDEGEE. V was shortened by 0 bases and J by 3 bases, with 11 bases between the two germline ends. Here the CDR3 DNA reads TGTGCCAGCAGCTTGGCAGGGGATCGGACAGATACGCAGTATTTT. Amino acids: CASSLAGDRTDTQYF.

The V call is TRBV19, the J call TRBJ2-7; 7 bases fit TRBD1. With V trimmed by 0 bases and J by 5 bases, 7 bases remained unmatched. This CDR3 has 15 amino acids. CDR1 is LNHDA and CDR2 is SQIVND in the germline V gene (reference sequence). The CDR3 sequence: CASSIDRDSFDEQYF. In nucleotides, the CDR3 is TGTGCCAGTAGTATAGACCGGGACAGTTTTGACGAGCAGTACTTC. The full variable domain, its missing parts supplied by reference TRBV19 and TRBJ2-7, is DGGITQSPKYLFRKEGQNVTLSCEQNLNHDAMYWYRQDPGQGLRLIYYSQIVNDFQKGDIAEGYSVSREKKESFPLTVTSAQKNPTAFYLCASSIDRDSFDEQYFGPGTRLTVT.